These 18 T cell receptor beta chains originate from one sample sequenced in a study of neoadjuvant nivolumab and ipilimumab in lung cancer. Assay used: immunoSEQ multiplex PCR; TCRdb lists only in-frame clones, some missing. The repertoire consists of about 7,000 clones, with 65% to 85% occurring once and the leading ten covering around 5.3%. The sample was tumor tissue, taken after neoadjuvant nivolumab, alone or with ipilimumab, at or shortly before surgery. The receptors originated from an adult with non-small cell lung cancer.

CDR3: CASSDPGRNYGYTF. The CDR3, as DNA: TGTGCCAGCAGTGACCCGGGTCGAAACTATGGCTACACCTTC. This rearrangement joins TRBV25-1 to TRBJ1-2; D call uncertain. The CDR3 is 14 residues long. CDR1 is MGHDK, CDR2 SYGVNS, per germline. Between the trimmed V and J ends, which lost 3 bases and 2 bases, there was a span of 10 bases.

This rearrangement joins TRBV7-9 to TRBJ1-6; D not certain. This CDR3 comprises 16 residues. V was clipped by 2 bases and J by 1 base, with 9 bases between them. CDR1 and CDR2 from the germline V gene are SEHNR and FQNEAQ (reference sequence). The CDR3 DNA sequence: TGTGCCAGCAGCTTATTCGCCGGGTCCTATAATTCACCCCTCCACTTT. Amino acids: CASSLFAGSYNSPLHF.

V is TRBV7-9 and J is TRBJ1-1; TRBD1 is a possible D gene (6 bases). Germline loops: CDR1 SEHNR, CDR2 FQNEAQ (reference sequence). Between the trimmed V and J ends, which lost 5 bases and 1 base, there was a span of 14 bases. This CDR3 is built from 15 residues. The CDR3 loop reads CASSPPGTPNTEAFF. The CDR3 nucleotides are TGTGCCAGCAGCCCACCCGGGACACCGAACACTGAAGCTTTCTTT. Full variable domain (rest looked up from reference TRBV7-9 and TRBJ1-1): DTGVSQNPRHKITKRGQNVTFRCDPISEHNRLYWYRQTLGQGPEFLTYFQNEAQLEKSRLLSDRFSAERPKGSFSTLEIQRTEQGDSAMYLCASSPPGTPNTEAFFGQGTRLTVV.

The chain employs TRBV4-2 and TRBJ2-5, with TRBD2 identical over 7 bases. Germline trimming cut 0 bases from V and 8 bases from J; bases unmatched to any gene: 9. Germline values: CDR1 LGHNA, CDR2 YNFKEQ. The CDR3 sequence is 15 residues long. The CDR3 DNA is TGTGCCAGCAGCCAAGAGTCTAGCCCTAGCGGAACCCAGTACTTC. Protein: CASSQESSPSGTQYF.

The V gene is TRBV10-2, the J gene TRBJ2-1; 8 bases are a match to TRBD1. The CDR3 is 12 amino acids. Per the germline V gene, CDR1 is WSHSY and CDR2 is SAAADI. With 4 bases clipped from V and 7 bases from J, the junction kept 0 bases outside the gene matches. CDR3 region: CASSGQGNEQFF. The CDR3 region has the DNA TGCGCCAGCAGTGGACAGGGGAATGAGCAGTTCTTC.

J is TRBJ1-2 and V is TRBV5-4; TRBD1 matches 8 bases. Trimming cost V 0 bases and J 7 bases; bases outside gene matches: 8. CDR1 is SGHNT and CDR2 is YYREEE in the germline V gene (reference sequence). The CDR3 is made up of 15 amino acids. CDR3 protein: CASSLEIAGGGGYTF. The CDR3 coding sequence is TGTGCCAGCAGCTTGGAGATCGCAGGGGGCGGTGGCTACACCTTC.

The chain is built from TRBV6-6 and TRBJ2-5; 7 bases align to TRBD1. Trimming cost V 6 bases and J 3 bases; bases outside gene matches: 4. Germline V CDR1 and CDR2: MNHNY, SVGAGI (reference sequence). This CDR3 is built from 13 residues. The CDR3 spells CASSTGTEETQYF. The CDR3 DNA reads as TGTGCCAGCAGCACCGGGACAGAAGAGACCCAGTACTTC.

The genes are TRBV28 and TRBJ2-1; 10 nucleotides agree with TRBD2. This CDR3 comprises 15 residues. Germline V gene sequence: CDR1 MDHEN, CDR2 SYDVKM. The J segment lost 4 bases and the V segment lost 6 bases, leaving 6 bases of the junction unmatched. CDR3 residues: CASRVAGGPYNEQFF. The CDR3 nucleotides are TGTGCCAGCAGGGTAGCGGGGGGACCATACAATGAGCAGTTCTTC.

Only a few counts were recorded for this clone. The V and J genes are TRBV6-5 and TRBJ1-6, with D maybe TRBD1 (6 bases). Looked up from germline, CDR1 is MNHEY and CDR2 is SVGAGI. V was pared by 6 bases and J by 13 bases, with 10 bases between. The CDR3 extends over 11 amino acids. The chain's CDR3 is CASRATGPLHF. The CDR3 coding sequence is TGTGCCAGCAGGGCAACAGGGCCCCTCCACTTT.

The genes are TRBV7-8 and TRBJ1-6; D is unclear. Per germline, CDR1 SGHVS and CDR2 FQNEAQ. The V end was cut by 4 bases, the J end by 0 bases, with 13 bases between. CDR3 length: 17 amino acids. CDR3 amino acids: CASSSTVFSSYNSPLHF. For the CDR3, the DNA is TGTGCCAGCAGCTCAACCGTATTTAGCTCCTATAATTCACCCCTCCACTTT.

The gene calls are TRBV11-3 and TRBJ2-7; 9 bases line up with TRBD1. V trimming: 6 bases; J trimming: 2 bases; junction bases outside the gene matches: 5. CDR1 SGHNT and CDR2 YENEEA come from the germline V gene. This CDR3 region has 14 residues. The CDR3 DNA reads as TGTGCCAGCAGTTCCGGGACAGGGCCCTACGAGCAGTACTTC. Translating gives CASSSGTGPYEQYF.

The J gene is TRBJ2-7, the V gene TRBV4-2; D may be TRBD2 (5 bases). Germline V gives CDR1 LGHNA, CDR2 YNFKEQ. Trimming stripped 4 bases from V and 5 bases from J, with 12 bases between. This CDR3 contains 13 residues. The CDR3 bases are TGTGCCAGCAGCCGCCCTTCGGGGAACGAGCAGTACTTC. Protein: CASSRPSGNEQYF.

The V and J genes are TRBV18 and TRBJ2-5; no clear D gene. Germline V CDR1 and CDR2: KGHSH, LQKENI. Trimming removed 4 bases from V and 0 bases from J, with 6 bases in between. The CDR3 length is 13 residues. As DNA, the CDR3 is TGTGCCAGCTCACGCTCGTACCAAGAGACCCAGTACTTC. Amino acid sequence: CASSRSYQETQYF.

The CDR3 coding sequence is TGTGCCATCAGGCAACCGGGACAGGGACCAAACACCATATATTTT. Residues: CAIRQPGQGPNTIYF. This sequence joins TRBV10-3 and TRBJ1-3; 9 nucleotides align to TRBD1. The V gene's germline CDR1 is ENHRY and CDR2 SYGVKD. The CDR3 loop spans 15 amino acids. V lost 6 bases to trimming and J lost 6 bases; unmatched junction nucleotides: 9.

This chain joins TRBV5-1 and TRBJ1-4, with 8 bases fitting TRBD1. This CDR3 has 15 amino acids. Trimming removed 2 bases from V and 8 bases from J; junction bases left unmatched: 8. The germline CDR1 and CDR2 sequences are SGHRS and YFSETQ. The CDR3 bases are TGCGCCAGCAGCTTAGAGGGGACAGGCGGAGAAAAACTGTTTTTT. Protein: CASSLEGTGGEKLFF. The full variable domain, rest sourced from reference TRBV5-1 and TRBJ1-4, is KAGVTQTPRYLIKTRGQQVTLSCSPISGHRSVSWYQQTPGQGLQFLFEYFSETQRNKGNFPGRFSGRQFSNSRSEMNVSTLELGDSALYLCASSLEGTGGEKLFFGSGTQLSVL.

The V gene is TRBV4-2, the J gene TRBJ1-1; 10 positions match TRBD1. Germline V gene sequence: CDR1 LGHNA, CDR2 YNFKEQ. This CDR3 is 18 amino acids long. Germline trimming cut 4 bases from V and 5 bases from J; bases unmatched to any gene: 16. In DNA, the CDR3 is TGTGCCAGCAGCCCTCACCAAGGGGACAGGGGAGGGGAGACTGAAGCTTTCTTT. It encodes CASSPHQGDRGGETEAFF.

This sequence joins TRBV6-1 and TRBJ2-7; 8 bases align to TRBD1. The germline gives CDR1 MNHNS, CDR2 SASEGT. CDR3 length: 14 residues. The J segment lost 6 bases and the V segment lost 4 bases, leaving 8 bases of the junction unmatched. The CDR3 sequence: CASSGDRGGLEQYF. CDR3 nucleotides: TGTGCCAGCAGTGGTGACAGGGGCGGGCTCGAGCAGTACTTC.

The chain employs TRBV14 and TRBJ1-3; a possible D gene is TRBD1 (5 bases). Germline V gives CDR1 SGHDN, CDR2 FVKESK. Trimming removed 4 bases from V and 3 bases from J, with 10 bases in between. The CDR3 length is 14 residues. In nucleotides, the CDR3 is TGTGCCAGCAGCCGCACCAGGGTTGGAAACACCATATATTTT. It translates to CASSRTRVGNTIYF.